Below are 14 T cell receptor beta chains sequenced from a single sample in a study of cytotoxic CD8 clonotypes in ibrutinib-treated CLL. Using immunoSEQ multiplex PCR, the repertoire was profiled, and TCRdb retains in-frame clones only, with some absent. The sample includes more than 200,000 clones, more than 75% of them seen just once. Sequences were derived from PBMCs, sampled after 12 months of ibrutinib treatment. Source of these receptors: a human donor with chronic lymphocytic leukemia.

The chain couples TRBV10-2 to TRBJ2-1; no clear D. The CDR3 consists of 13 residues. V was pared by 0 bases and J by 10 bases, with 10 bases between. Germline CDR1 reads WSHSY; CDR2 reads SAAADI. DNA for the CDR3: TGCGCCAGCAGTGAGTCGACTGGCGGCGAGCAGTTCTTC. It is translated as CASSESTGGEQFF.

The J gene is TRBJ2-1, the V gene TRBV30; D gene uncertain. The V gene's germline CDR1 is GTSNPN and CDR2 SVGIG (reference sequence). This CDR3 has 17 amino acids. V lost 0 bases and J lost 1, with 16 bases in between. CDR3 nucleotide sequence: TGTGCCTGGAGTGTCTTAAGTCCCCCTGGGTCCTACAATGAGCAGTTCTTC. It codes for CAWSVLSPPGSYNEQFF. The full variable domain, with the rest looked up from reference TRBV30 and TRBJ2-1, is SQTIHQWPATLVQPVGSPLSLECTVEGTSNPNLYWYRQAAGRGLQLLFYSVGIGQISSEVPQNLSASRPQDRQFILSSKKLLLSDSGFYLCAWSVLSPPGSYNEQFFGPGTRLTVL.

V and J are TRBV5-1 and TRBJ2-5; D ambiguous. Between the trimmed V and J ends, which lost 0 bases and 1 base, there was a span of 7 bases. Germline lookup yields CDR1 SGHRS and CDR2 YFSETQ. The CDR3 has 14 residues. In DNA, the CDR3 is TGCGCCAGCAGCTTGGGTGGGTTCCAAGAGACCCAGTACTTC. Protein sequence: CASSLGGFQETQYF. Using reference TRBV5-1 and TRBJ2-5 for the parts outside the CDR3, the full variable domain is KAGVTQTPRYLIKTRGQQVTLSCSPISGHRSVSWYQQTPGQGLQFLFEYFSETQRNKGNFPGRFSGRQFSNSRSEMNVSTLELGDSALYLCASSLGGFQETQYFGPGTRLLVL.

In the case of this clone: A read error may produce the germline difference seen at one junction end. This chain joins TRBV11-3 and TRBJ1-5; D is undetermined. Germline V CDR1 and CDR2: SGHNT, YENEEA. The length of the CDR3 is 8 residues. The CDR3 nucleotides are TGTGCCAGCAGCTTAGGGCTTTTT. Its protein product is CASSLGLF.

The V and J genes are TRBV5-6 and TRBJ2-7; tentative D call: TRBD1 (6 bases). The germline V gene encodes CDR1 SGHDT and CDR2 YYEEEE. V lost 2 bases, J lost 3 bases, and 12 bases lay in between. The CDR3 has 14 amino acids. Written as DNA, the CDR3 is TGTGCCAGCAGCTTAGGACAGAGCGTCTACGAGCAGTACTTC. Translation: CASSLGQSVYEQYF.

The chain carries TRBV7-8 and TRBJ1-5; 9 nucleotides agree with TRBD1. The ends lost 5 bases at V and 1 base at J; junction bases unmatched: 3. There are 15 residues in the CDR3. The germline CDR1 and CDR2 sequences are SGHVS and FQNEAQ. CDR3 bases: TGTGCCAGCAGCCCGGACAGGGGAAGCAATCAGCCCCAGCATTTT. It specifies CASSPDRGSNQPQHF.

The CDR3 bases are TGTGCCAGTAGTATAGAGGGGGGACAGGCCTACGAGCAGTACTTC. It is translated as CASSIEGGQAYEQYF. This rearrangement joins TRBV19 to TRBJ2-7; 8 bases match TRBD1. The CDR3 is 15 residues long. Trimming cost V 0 bases and J 2 bases; bases outside gene matches: 3. CDR1 LNHDA and CDR2 SQIVND come from the germline V gene (reference sequence).

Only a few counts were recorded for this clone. The CDR3 bases are TGTGCCAGTAGGGCGGGGAGCTCCTATAATTCACCCCTCCACTTT. The encoded protein is CASRAGSSYNSPLHF. The chain links TRBV19 to TRBJ1-6; no definite D call. CDR1 is LNHDA and CDR2 is SQIVND in the germline V gene (reference sequence). Trimming pared 6 bases from V and 0 bases from J, leaving 9 bases between. The CDR3 extends over 15 amino acids.

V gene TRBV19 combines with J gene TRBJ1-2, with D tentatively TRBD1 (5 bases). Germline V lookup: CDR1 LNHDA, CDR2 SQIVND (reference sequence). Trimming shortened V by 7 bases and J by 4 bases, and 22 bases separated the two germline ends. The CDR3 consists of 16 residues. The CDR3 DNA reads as TGTGCCAGTACCCCTCCCCCGGGACCCATTACCTATGGCTACACCTTC. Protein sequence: CASTPPPGPITYGYTF.

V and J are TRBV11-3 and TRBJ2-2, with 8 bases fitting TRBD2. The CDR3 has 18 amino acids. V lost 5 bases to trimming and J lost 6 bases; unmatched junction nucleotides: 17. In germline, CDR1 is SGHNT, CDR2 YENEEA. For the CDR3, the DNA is TGTGCCAGCAGCCAACAGGGCTACCCCGGGAGGGCCCCCGGGGAGCTGTTTTTT. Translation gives CASSQQGYPGRAPGELFF.

CDR3: CATNGASSADTQYF. The CDR3 DNA sequence: TGTGCCACGAACGGGGCCTCCTCCGCAGATACGCAGTATTTT. The V call is TRBV27, the J call TRBJ2-3; the D gene could be TRBD1 or TRBD2 (5 bases each). CDR3 size: 14 residues. Germline CDR1 and CDR2: MNHEY and SMNVEV (reference sequence). Trimming shortened V by 10 bases and J by 4 bases, and 18 bases separated the two germline ends.

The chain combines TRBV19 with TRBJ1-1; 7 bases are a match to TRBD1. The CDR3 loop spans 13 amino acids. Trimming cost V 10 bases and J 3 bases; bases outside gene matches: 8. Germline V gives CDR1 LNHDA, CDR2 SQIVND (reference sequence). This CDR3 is CAISRGGYTEAFF. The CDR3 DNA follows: TGTGCCATAAGCCGAGGGGGCTACACTGAAGCTTTCTTT.

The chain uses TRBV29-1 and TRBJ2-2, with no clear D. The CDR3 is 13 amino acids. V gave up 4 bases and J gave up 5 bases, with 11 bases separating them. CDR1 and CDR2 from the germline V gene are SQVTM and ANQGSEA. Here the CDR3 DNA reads TGCAGCGTTGTCTGGGGTGTTACCGGGGAGCTGTTTTTT. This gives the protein CSVVWGVTGELFF.

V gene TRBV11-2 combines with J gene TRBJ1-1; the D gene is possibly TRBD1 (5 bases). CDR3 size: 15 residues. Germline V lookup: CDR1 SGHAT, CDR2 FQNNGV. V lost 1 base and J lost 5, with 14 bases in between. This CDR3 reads CASSLGWSGGTEAFF. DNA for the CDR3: TGTGCCAGCAGCTTAGGTTGGAGTGGGGGGACTGAAGCTTTCTTT.